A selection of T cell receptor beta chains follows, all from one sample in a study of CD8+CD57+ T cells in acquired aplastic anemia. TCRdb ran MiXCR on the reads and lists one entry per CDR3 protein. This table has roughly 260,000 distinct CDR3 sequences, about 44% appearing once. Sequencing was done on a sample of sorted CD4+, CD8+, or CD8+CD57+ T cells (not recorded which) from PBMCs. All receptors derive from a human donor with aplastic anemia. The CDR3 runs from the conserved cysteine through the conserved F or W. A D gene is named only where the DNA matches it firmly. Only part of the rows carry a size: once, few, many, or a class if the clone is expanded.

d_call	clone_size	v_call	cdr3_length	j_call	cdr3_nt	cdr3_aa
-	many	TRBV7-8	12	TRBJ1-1	TGTGCCAGCAGCCTAAGGACCTTTGAAGCTTTCTTT	CASSLRTFEAFF
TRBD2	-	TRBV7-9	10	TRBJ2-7	TGTGCCAGCAGCTTCGGGCTAGCGGACTTC	CASSFGLADF
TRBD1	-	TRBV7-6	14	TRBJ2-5	TGTGCCAGCAGCCCCGGACAGGGGGTAGAGACCCAGTACTTC	CASSPGQGVETQYF
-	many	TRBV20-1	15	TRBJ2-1	TGCAGTGCTAGAGATCAGGGGAAGGGGGAGGATGAGCAGTTCTTC	CSARDQGKGEDEQFF
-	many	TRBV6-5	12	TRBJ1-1	TGTGCCAGCAGCTCAGTGGGCACTGAAGCTTTCTTT	CASSSVGTEAFF
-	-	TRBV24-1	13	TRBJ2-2	TGTGCCACCAGTGAAACCGGGACCGGGGAGCTGTTTTTT	CATSETGTGELFF
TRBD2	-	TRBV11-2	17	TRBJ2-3	TGTGCCAGCAGCTTAGAACTAGCGGGGTTGAGTACAGATACGCGGTATTTT	CASSLELAGLSTDTRYF
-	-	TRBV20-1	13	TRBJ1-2	TGCAGTGCTAGAGTGGGCCTTAACTATGGCTACACCTTC	CSARVGLNYGYTF
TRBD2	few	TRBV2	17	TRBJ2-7	TGTGCCAGCAGTGAGGGACTAGCGGGAGCCGGCTTCTACGAGCAGTACTTC	CASSEGLAGAGFYEQYF
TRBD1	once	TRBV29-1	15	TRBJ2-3	TGCAGCGTTGACCCGGCGGACAGGGGTACAGATACGCAGTATTTT	CSVDPADRGTDTQYF
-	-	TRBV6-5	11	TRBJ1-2	TGTGCCAGCAGTTTCGGGAATGGCTACACCTTC	CASSFGNGYTF
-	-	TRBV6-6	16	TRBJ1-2	TGTGCCAGCAGCCCCGACCTACTGTGGTCTAATTATGGCTACACCTTC	CASSPDLLWSNYGYTF
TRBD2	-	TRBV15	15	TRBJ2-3	TGTGCCACCAGTGCTAGCGGGACCAGCACAGATACGCAGTATTTT	CATSASGTSTDTQYF
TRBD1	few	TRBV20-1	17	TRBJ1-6	TGCAGTGCTAGAGATCGGACAGGGGGCATCTATAATTCACCCCTCCACTTT	CSARDRTGGIYNSPLHF
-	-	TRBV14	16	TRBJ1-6	TGCGCCAGCAGCGGACCCGGGCGTATAGTAGATTCACCCCTCCACTTT	CASSGPGRIVDSPLHF
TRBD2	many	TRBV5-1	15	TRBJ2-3	TGCGCCAGCAGCTCCTACTCGTTGCGGGAGGGTCCGCAGTATTTT	CASSSYSLREGPQYF